This T cell receptor (beta chain) derives from a study of vaccination and CD4 T cells after COVID-19. Study summary: The authors used overlapping spike peptides from SARS-CoV-2, HCoV-NL63, HCoV-OC43 and HCoV-229E to stimulate cells.

Remarks on this clonotype: The antigen is unknown.

The Oncomine TCR Beta short-read assay was applied to DNA of cultured CD4+ T cells. TCRdb processed the PCR reads anew with MiXCR; each CDR3 protein has one entry. The sample shows some 18,000 distinct CDR3 sequences, 45% to 70% of them seen only once. CDR3 size: 14 residues. With 5 bases clipped from V and 6 bases from J, the junction kept 7 bases outside the gene matches. Per germline, CDR1 SGHTA and CDR2 FQGTGA. The treatment is: approximately 11-day PBMC culture with coronavirus spike peptide pools or control peptides (ViraFEST assay). Spanning March to December 2020, the positive PCR dates came before US Alpha, Beta and Delta variants.

The gene calls are TRBV7-3 and TRBJ2-3; TRBD2 matches at 8 bases. Sequencing input: CD4+ T cells from blood, cultured in vitro. This receptor was taken from a human donor who had recovered from COVID-19. The CDR3 coding sequence is TGTGCCAGCAGCAAAAATAGCGGGGAGGATACGCAGTATTTT. It translates to CASSKNSGEDTQYF.